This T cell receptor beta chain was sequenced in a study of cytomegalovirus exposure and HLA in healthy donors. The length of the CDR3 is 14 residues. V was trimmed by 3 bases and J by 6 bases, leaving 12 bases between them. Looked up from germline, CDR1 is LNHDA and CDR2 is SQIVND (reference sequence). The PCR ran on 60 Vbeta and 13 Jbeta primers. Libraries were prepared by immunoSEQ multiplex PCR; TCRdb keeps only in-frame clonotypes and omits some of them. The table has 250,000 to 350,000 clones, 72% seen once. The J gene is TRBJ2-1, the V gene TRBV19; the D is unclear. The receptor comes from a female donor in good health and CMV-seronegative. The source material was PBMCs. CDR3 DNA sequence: TGTGCCAGTAGTATTACTTTGAGTTTCAATGAGCAGTTCTTC. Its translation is CASSITLSFNEQFF.